This T cell receptor (beta chain) was captured in a study of cytomegalovirus exposure and HLA in healthy donors. About the research overall: Both the approximately 130 validation repertoires and the approximately 700 first-cohort repertoires used the same platform, as reported by a later analysis. Study results and caveats: While the bulk of TCR sequences proved rare, some public TCRs turned up in many donors. Cytomegalovirus association was assigned to under 200 TCR beta chains.

The donors were members of the approximately 110-subject validation cohort (separate from the roughly 680-subject first cohort). The CDR3 length is 14 residues. CDR1 is SGHRS, CDR2 YFSETQ, per germline. V was shortened by 0 bases and J by 1 base, with 7 bases between the two germline ends. Remarks on this clone: Antigen specificity is unknown.

Profiled with immunoSEQ multiplex PCR; TCRdb holds only in-frame clones, not every one. Of 100,000 to 150,000 clones in the sample, 88% were seen once. Source material: PBMCs. This TCR was recovered from a man aged 30-40 years in good health and CMV-seronegative. V and J are TRBV5-1 and TRBJ1-1; D gene ambiguous. The CDR3, as DNA: TGCGCCAGCAGCTTGGTCCCAGGGAACACTGAAGCTTTCTTT. It encodes CASSLVPGNTEAFF.